The present T cell receptor beta chain was sequenced within a study of beta chain features in type 1 diabetes. The study's findings and limits: Within each of all four CD4+ subsets, Type 1 diabetes patients had TCRB CDR3s that were moderately but significantly shorter.

The study reverse transcribed the entire isolated RNA, so it sequenced expressed TCRB transcripts. Assay: immunoSEQ multiplex PCR; the TCRdb copy retains only in-frame clones and omits some. This table has 600,000 to 750,000 clones, 12% appearing once. Germline CDR1 and CDR2: MGHRA and YSYEKL. This CDR3 has 16 amino acids. After removal of 0 bases from V and 5 bases from J, the junction contained 3 bases not matched to a gene. This clone was counted a few times. Its antigen is currently unknown. Sequences were obtained from naive CD4+ T cells from blood. The chain recombines TRBV4-1 with TRBJ2-3; 12 bases agree with TRBD1. The sequence derives from a man aged 25 to 45 with type 1 diabetes. The CDR3 sequence is CASSQEGQGALDTQYF. CDR3 coding DNA: TGCGCCAGCAGCCAAGAGGGACAGGGGGCCTTAGATACGCAGTATTTT.